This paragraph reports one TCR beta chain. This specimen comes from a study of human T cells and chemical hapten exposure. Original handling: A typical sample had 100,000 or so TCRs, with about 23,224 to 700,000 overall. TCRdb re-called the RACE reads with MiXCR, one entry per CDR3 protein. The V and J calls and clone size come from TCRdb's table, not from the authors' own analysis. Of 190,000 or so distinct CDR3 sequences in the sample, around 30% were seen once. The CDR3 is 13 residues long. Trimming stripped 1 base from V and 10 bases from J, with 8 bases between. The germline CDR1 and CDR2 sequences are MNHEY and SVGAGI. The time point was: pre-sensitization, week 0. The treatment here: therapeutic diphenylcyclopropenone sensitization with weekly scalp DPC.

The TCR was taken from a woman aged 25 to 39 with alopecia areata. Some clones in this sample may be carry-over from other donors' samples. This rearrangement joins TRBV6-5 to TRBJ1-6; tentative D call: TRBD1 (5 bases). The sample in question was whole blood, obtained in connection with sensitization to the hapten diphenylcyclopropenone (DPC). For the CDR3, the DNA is TGTGCCAGCAGTTACTGGGGGGACTCACCCCTCCACTTT. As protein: CASSYWGDSPLHF.